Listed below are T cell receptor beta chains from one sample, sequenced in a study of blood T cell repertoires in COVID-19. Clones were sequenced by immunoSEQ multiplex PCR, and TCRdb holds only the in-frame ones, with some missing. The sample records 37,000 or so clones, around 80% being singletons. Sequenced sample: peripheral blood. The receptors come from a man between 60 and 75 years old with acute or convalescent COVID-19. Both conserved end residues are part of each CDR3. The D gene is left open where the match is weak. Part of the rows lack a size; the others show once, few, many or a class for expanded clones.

cdr3_nt: TGTGCCAGCAGCTTGGCCCGTTTGGGAGGTGGCTACACCTTC
cdr3_aa: CASSLARLGGGYTF
j_call: TRBJ1-2
v_call: TRBV5-6
d_call: -
clone_size: few

cdr3_nt: TGTGCCAGCAGCCAAGAAATTGGGGCCAAGTCCTACGAGCAGTACTTC
cdr3_aa: CASSQEIGAKSYEQYF
j_call: TRBJ2-7
v_call: TRBV3-1/TRBV3-2
d_call: -
clone_size: -

cdr3_nt: TGTGCCAGCAGTTACTCGAGGGCTGGGGCCAACGTCCTGACTTTC
cdr3_aa: CASSYSRAGANVLTF
j_call: TRBJ2-6
v_call: TRBV6-2/TRBV6-3
d_call: -
clone_size: -

cdr3_nt: TGCGCCAGTACCCAACAGACCCCGGGAACTGAAGCTTTCTTT
cdr3_aa: CASTQQTPGTEAFF
j_call: TRBJ1-1
v_call: TRBV5-1
d_call: -
clone_size: -

cdr3_nt: TGTGCCAGCAGTTCGGCACAGGGGGCGGGCGGGGAGCTGTTTTTT
cdr3_aa: CASSSAQGAGGELFF
j_call: TRBJ2-2
v_call: TRBV28
d_call: TRBD1
clone_size: -

cdr3_nt: TGTGCCAGCAGCGTAGGGACAGGGGGCGACTATGGCTACACCTTC
cdr3_aa: CASSVGTGGDYGYTF
j_call: TRBJ1-2
v_call: TRBV9
d_call: TRBD1
clone_size: -

cdr3_nt: TGTGCCAGCAGTCCGTCGGGATCCACAAGAAATACGCAGTATTTT
cdr3_aa: CASSPSGSTRNTQYF
j_call: TRBJ2-3
v_call: TRBV28
d_call: -
clone_size: -

cdr3_nt: TGTGCCAGTAGTACCAGGGGTCCCAGGGCAGATACGCAGTATTTT
cdr3_aa: CASSTRGPRADTQYF
j_call: TRBJ2-3
v_call: TRBV19
d_call: -
clone_size: -

cdr3_nt: TGTGCCAGCAGCCTGGGACAGATTGAAGCTTTCTTT
cdr3_aa: CASSLGQIEAFF
j_call: TRBJ1-1
v_call: TRBV7-9
d_call: TRBD1
clone_size: -

cdr3_nt: TGTGCCAGTAGTGTAAACAGGGACACTGAAGCTTTCTTT
cdr3_aa: CASSVNRDTEAFF
j_call: TRBJ1-1
v_call: TRBV19
d_call: -
clone_size: -

cdr3_nt: TGTGCCAGCAGCTTATTAGGGAGGTACAATGAGCAGTTCTTC
cdr3_aa: CASSLLGRYNEQFF
j_call: TRBJ2-1
v_call: TRBV11-3
d_call: -
clone_size: few

cdr3_nt: TGCGCCAGCAGCGGACTAGCCTTTTCCTACGAGCAGTACTTC
cdr3_aa: CASSGLAFSYEQYF
j_call: TRBJ2-7
v_call: TRBV10-2
d_call: TRBD2
clone_size: -

cdr3_nt: TGTGCCAGCGGGGGACAGGGGCGAGGGTCACCCCTCCACTTT
cdr3_aa: CASGGQGRGSPLHF
j_call: TRBJ1-6
v_call: TRBV6-5
d_call: TRBD1
clone_size: -

cdr3_nt: TGTGCCAGCAGCCTCCGGACTAGCGAGGAAGAGACCCAGTACTTC
cdr3_aa: CASSLRTSEEETQYF
j_call: TRBJ2-5
v_call: TRBV9
d_call: TRBD2
clone_size: -

cdr3_nt: TGTGCCAGCAGCTTGGAGAGGGTGAACACTGAAGCTTTCTTT
cdr3_aa: CASSLERVNTEAFF
j_call: TRBJ1-1
v_call: TRBV5-4
d_call: -
clone_size: few

cdr3_nt: TGTGCCAGCAGTCCTTACCGACTAGCGGGAGGAGAATACGAGCAGTACTTC
cdr3_aa: CASSPYRLAGGEYEQYF
j_call: TRBJ2-7
v_call: TRBV28
d_call: TRBD2
clone_size: -

cdr3_nt: TGTGCCAGCAGTTTCCAGGGGGTCTATGGCTACACCTTC
cdr3_aa: CASSFQGVYGYTF
j_call: TRBJ1-2
v_call: TRBV12-3/TRBV12-4
d_call: TRBD1
clone_size: -

cdr3_nt: TGTGCCAGCAGTTACGGGATAATTGGCGGGGAGACCCAGTACTTC
cdr3_aa: CASSYGIIGGETQYF
j_call: TRBJ2-5
v_call: TRBV6-5
d_call: -
clone_size: -

cdr3_nt: TGTGCCAGCACCGCCGGGACAGAAAAACTGTTTTTT
cdr3_aa: CASTAGTEKLFF
j_call: TRBJ1-4
v_call: TRBV12-3/TRBV12-4
d_call: -
clone_size: -

cdr3_nt: TGTGCCAGTAGTACGCCTTCAGGGAAACAAGAGACCCAGTACTTC
cdr3_aa: CASSTPSGKQETQYF
j_call: TRBJ2-5
v_call: TRBV19
d_call: -
clone_size: -